This is a list of T cell receptor beta chains from one sample in a study of T cell changes during pregnancy in multiple sclerosis. TCRdb's copy holds only in-frame clones and misses some; the assay was immunoSEQ multiplex PCR. The sample includes about 80,000 clones, roughly 91% of them seen just once. Sequencing was performed on peripheral blood, taken after pregnancy. These receptors originate from a female donor in good health, enrolled as a control in a pregnancy study. Both conserved end residues are part of each CDR3. D genes are given only for firm matches. Rows may omit the clone size; those that give it use once, few, many or a size class.

j_call: TRBJ1-3
v_call: TRBV9
clone_size: .
d_call: TRBD1
cdr3_aa: CASSPLEGAPNTIYF
cdr3_nt: TGTGCCAGCAGCCCGTTGGAGGGGGCTCCAAACACCATATATTTT

j_call: TRBJ2-1
v_call: TRBV1
clone_size: .
d_call: .
cdr3_aa: CTSSQEGPGEENEQFF
cdr3_nt: TGCACCAGCAGCCAAGAAGGCCCTGGGGAGGAAAATGAGCAGTTCTTC

j_call: TRBJ2-3
v_call: TRBV19
clone_size: .
d_call: .
cdr3_aa: CASSISSDTQYF
cdr3_nt: TGTGCCAGTAGTATTTCTTCAGATACGCAGTATTTT

j_call: TRBJ1-1
v_call: TRBV28
clone_size: .
d_call: .
cdr3_aa: CASRPDRIGTEAFF
cdr3_nt: TGTGCCAGCAGGCCCGACAGGATAGGCACTGAAGCTTTCTTT

j_call: TRBJ1-2
v_call: TRBV5-1
clone_size: .
d_call: .
cdr3_aa: CASSLGQVYGYTF
cdr3_nt: TGCGCCAGCAGCTTGGGACAGGTCTATGGCTACACCTTC

j_call: TRBJ1-2
v_call: TRBV4-1
clone_size: .
d_call: .
cdr3_aa: CASSQPYRVVGYTF
cdr3_nt: TGCGCCAGCAGCCAACCGTACAGGGTTGTCGGCTACACCTTC

j_call: TRBJ2-3
v_call: TRBV7-3
clone_size: .
d_call: TRBD2
cdr3_aa: CASSLRLQRGTTDTQYF
cdr3_nt: TGTGCCAGCAGCTTAAGACTGCAGCGGGGGACCACAGATACGCAGTATTTT

j_call: TRBJ2-3
v_call: TRBV10-1
clone_size: .
d_call: TRBD2
cdr3_aa: CASSDLAGSDTQYF
cdr3_nt: TGCGCCAGCAGTGATCTAGCGGGGTCAGATACGCAGTATTTT

j_call: TRBJ1-2
v_call: TRBV7-9
clone_size: .
d_call: .
cdr3_aa: CASSFRTDGYTF
cdr3_nt: TGTGCCAGCAGCTTCCGGACAGATGGCTACACCTTC

j_call: TRBJ2-4
v_call: TRBV25-1
clone_size: .
d_call: TRBD2
cdr3_aa: CASGGGGEAKNIQYF
cdr3_nt: TGTGCCAGCGGGGGTGGGGGGGAAGCCAAAAACATTCAGTACTTC

j_call: TRBJ1-3
v_call: TRBV30
clone_size: .
d_call: .
cdr3_aa: CAWTADTGNTIYF
cdr3_nt: TGTGCCTGGACGGCGGACACTGGAAACACCATATATTTT

j_call: TRBJ2-3
v_call: TRBV7-6
clone_size: .
d_call: .
cdr3_aa: CASSLTSRSYGTDTQYF
cdr3_nt: TGTGCCAGCAGCTTAACGTCGCGGTCCTACGGCACAGATACGCAGTATTTT

j_call: TRBJ1-5
v_call: TRBV7-2
clone_size: .
d_call: TRBD1
cdr3_aa: CASSLIMGQGQPQHF
cdr3_nt: TGTGCCAGCAGCTTAATTATGGGACAGGGACAGCCCCAGCATTTT

j_call: TRBJ1-3
v_call: TRBV11-2
clone_size: .
d_call: .
cdr3_aa: CASSLIGRTDGNTIYF
cdr3_nt: TGTGCCAGCAGCCTGATTGGGAGGACGGACGGAAACACCATATATTTT

j_call: TRBJ2-2
v_call: TRBV2
clone_size: once
d_call: TRBD1
cdr3_aa: CASAGQGAAGELFF
cdr3_nt: TGTGCCAGCGCCGGACAGGGGGCTGCCGGGGAGCTGTTTTTT

j_call: TRBJ2-3
v_call: TRBV19
clone_size: .
d_call: TRBD2
cdr3_aa: CASRISGGRTTQYF
cdr3_nt: TGTGCCAGTAGGATTAGCGGGGGGAGGACTACGCAGTATTTT

j_call: TRBJ2-3
v_call: TRBV7-9
clone_size: once
d_call: .
cdr3_aa: CASSSSLGGLDTQYF
cdr3_nt: TGTGCCAGCAGCTCATCACTCGGGGGTTTGGATACGCAGTATTTT

j_call: TRBJ2-1
v_call: TRBV5-4
clone_size: .
d_call: TRBD2
cdr3_aa: CASSLGLAGGGWNEQFF
cdr3_nt: TGTGCCAGCAGCTTGGGCCTAGCGGGGGGAGGGTGGAATGAGCAGTTCTTC

j_call: TRBJ2-3
v_call: TRBV5-1
clone_size: .
d_call: .
cdr3_aa: CASSPGTFVRTDTQYF
cdr3_nt: TGCGCCAGCAGCCCCGGGACTTTCGTCCGGACAGATACGCAGTATTTT

j_call: TRBJ1-1
v_call: TRBV7-2
clone_size: .
d_call: .
cdr3_aa: CASSLSGYLGTEAFF
cdr3_nt: TGTGCCAGCAGCTTGTCAGGGTATCTAGGCACTGAAGCTTTCTTT

j_call: TRBJ1-2
v_call: TRBV6-1
clone_size: .
d_call: TRBD1
cdr3_aa: CASSISRTGGDGYTF
cdr3_nt: TGTGCCAGCAGTATCAGCCGGACAGGGGGCGATGGCTACACCTTC

j_call: TRBJ1-5
v_call: TRBV5-8
clone_size: .
d_call: .
cdr3_aa: CASSGTPHQPQHF
cdr3_nt: TGTGCCAGCAGCGGGACACCCCATCAGCCCCAGCATTTT

j_call: TRBJ2-5
v_call: TRBV7-6
clone_size: .
d_call: .
cdr3_aa: CASSLAQGSSGETQYF
cdr3_nt: TGTGCCAGCAGCTTAGCACAGGGCTCTTCGGGAGAGACCCAGTACTTC

j_call: TRBJ1-1
v_call: TRBV28
clone_size: .
d_call: .
cdr3_aa: CASSLTGTNTEAFF
cdr3_nt: TGTGCCAGCAGTTTGACAGGAACGAACACTGAAGCTTTCTTT

j_call: TRBJ1-4
v_call: TRBV18
clone_size: .
d_call: .
cdr3_aa: CASSPGREKLFF
cdr3_nt: TGTGCCAGCTCACCAGGCAGAGAAAAACTGTTTTTT

j_call: TRBJ2-3
v_call: TRBV5-5
clone_size: once
d_call: TRBD2
cdr3_aa: CASSLAGGITDTQYF
cdr3_nt: TGTGCCAGCAGCTTGGCGGGGGGGATCACAGATACGCAGTATTTT

j_call: TRBJ2-7
v_call: TRBV10-1
clone_size: .
d_call: .
cdr3_aa: CASSAALEPYEQYF
cdr3_nt: TGCGCCAGCAGCGCTGCTCTAGAACCCTACGAGCAGTACTTC

j_call: TRBJ1-1
v_call: TRBV15
clone_size: once
d_call: .
cdr3_aa: CATSPRGANTEAFF
cdr3_nt: TGTGCCACCAGCCCCCGTGGGGCTAACACTGAAGCTTTCTTT

j_call: TRBJ2-7
v_call: TRBV14
clone_size: .
d_call: .
cdr3_aa: CASSPFPWRLAIYEQYF
cdr3_nt: TGTGCCAGCAGCCCCTTCCCCTGGAGGCTAGCGATCTACGAGCAGTACTTC

j_call: TRBJ1-6
v_call: TRBV27
clone_size: .
d_call: .
cdr3_aa: CASSLFGRSASPLHF
cdr3_nt: TGTGCCAGCAGTTTGTTCGGGAGGTCGGCTTCACCCCTCCACTTT

j_call: TRBJ1-2
v_call: TRBV5-5
clone_size: .
d_call: .
cdr3_aa: CASSLTGRMVNYGYTF
cdr3_nt: TGTGCCAGCAGCTTAACGGGAAGGATGGTCAACTATGGCTACACCTTC

j_call: TRBJ2-7
v_call: TRBV20-1
clone_size: .
d_call: .
cdr3_aa: CSARSGYEQYF
cdr3_nt: TGCAGTGCTAGATCCGGCTACGAGCAGTACTTC

j_call: TRBJ1-6
v_call: TRBV30
clone_size: once
d_call: .
cdr3_aa: CAWSVRVFYNSPLHF
cdr3_nt: TGTGCCTGGAGTGTACGAGTTTTCTATAATTCACCCCTCCACTTT

j_call: TRBJ2-7
v_call: TRBV28
clone_size: .
d_call: TRBD1
cdr3_aa: CASSTRGLSYEQYF
cdr3_nt: TGTGCCAGCAGCACGAGGGGGCTGAGCTACGAGCAGTACTTC